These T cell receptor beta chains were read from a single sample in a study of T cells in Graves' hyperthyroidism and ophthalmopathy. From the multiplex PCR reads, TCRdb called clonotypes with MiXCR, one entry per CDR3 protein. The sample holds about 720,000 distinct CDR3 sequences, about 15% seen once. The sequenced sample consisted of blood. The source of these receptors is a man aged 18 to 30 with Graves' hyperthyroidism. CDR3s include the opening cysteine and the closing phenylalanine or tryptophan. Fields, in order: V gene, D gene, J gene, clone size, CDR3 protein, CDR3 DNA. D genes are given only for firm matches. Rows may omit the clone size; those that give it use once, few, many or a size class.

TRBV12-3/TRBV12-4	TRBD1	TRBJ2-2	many	CASRSRGRSTGELFF	TGTGCCAGCAGGTCCAGGGGGCGGAGCACCGGGGAGCTGTTTTTT
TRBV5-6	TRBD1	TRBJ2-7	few	CASSIDRGDEQYF	TGTGCCAGCAGCATCGACAGGGGGGACGAGCAGTACTTC
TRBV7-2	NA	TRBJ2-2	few	CASSLASSTGELFF	TGTGCCAGCAGCTTAGCGTCGAGCACCGGGGAGCTGTTTTTT
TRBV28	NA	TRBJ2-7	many	CASRGGAYEQYF	TGTGCCAGCAGGGGGGGTGCCTACGAGCAGTACTTC
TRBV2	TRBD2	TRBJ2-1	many	CASTPPGGLANNEQFF	TGTGCCAGCACTCCCCCGGGGGGACTAGCGAACAATGAGCAGTTCTTC
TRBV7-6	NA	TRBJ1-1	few	CASSLVRFSARLSNTEAFF	TGTGCCAGCAGCTTAGTTAGGTTTTCGGCCAGGCTATCGAACACTGAAGCTTTCTTT
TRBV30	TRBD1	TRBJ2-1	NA	CAWDPGQGSYNEQFF	TGTGCCTGGGACCCGGGACAGGGGTCCTACAATGAGCAGTTCTTC
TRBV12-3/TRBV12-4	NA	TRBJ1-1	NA	CASSSSLRANTEAFF	TGTGCCAGCAGCTCCTCACTCCGGGCTAACACTGAAGCTTTCTTT
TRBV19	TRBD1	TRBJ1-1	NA	CASSPLGGQTLNTEAFF	TGTGCCAGTAGCCCCTTAGGGGGACAGACGTTAAACACTGAAGCTTTCTTT
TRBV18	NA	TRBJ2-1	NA	CASSPGGALWGEQFF	TGTGCCAGCTCACCGGGGGGCGCATTATGGGGTGAGCAGTTCTTC
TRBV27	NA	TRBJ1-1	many	CASSLTIMNTEAFF	TGTGCCAGCAGTTTGACGATAATGAACACTGAAGCTTTCTTT
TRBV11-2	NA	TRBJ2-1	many	CASSLLGGSSVNEQFF	TGTGCCAGCAGCTTATTGGGTGGGAGCTCGGTCAATGAGCAGTTCTTC
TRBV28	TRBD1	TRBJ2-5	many	CASSLYMARGTKETQYF	TGTGCCAGCAGTTTATATATGGCCAGGGGGACCAAAGAGACCCAGTACTTC
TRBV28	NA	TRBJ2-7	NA	CASSSDASYEQYF	TGTGCCAGCAGTTCGGACGCCTCCTACGAGCAGTACTTC
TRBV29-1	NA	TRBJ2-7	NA	CSVEKDLNSYEQYF	TGCAGCGTTGAAAAGGACCTAAACTCCTACGAGCAGTACTTC
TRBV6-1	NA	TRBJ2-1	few	CASSFDPRSYNEQFF	TGTGCCAGCAGTTTCGACCCACGCTCCTACAATGAGCAGTTCTTC
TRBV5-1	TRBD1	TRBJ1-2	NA	CASSLEGQGSGYTF	TGCGCCAGCAGCTTGGAGGGACAGGGGTCTGGCTACACCTTC
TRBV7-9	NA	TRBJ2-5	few	CASSLSQGQETQYF	TGTGCCAGCAGCTTAAGCCAGGGCCAAGAGACCCAGTACTTC
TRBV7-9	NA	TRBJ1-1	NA	CASSPSGPGPEAFF	TGTGCCAGCAGCCCATCTGGGCCGGGACCTGAAGCTTTCTTT
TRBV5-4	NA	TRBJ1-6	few	CASSVGRGRNSPLHF	TGTGCCAGCAGCGTAGGTCGGGGGCGGAATTCACCCCTCCACTTT
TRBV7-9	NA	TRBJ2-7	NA	CASSQSVHEQYF	TGTGCCAGCAGCCAAAGTGTCCACGAGCAGTACTTC
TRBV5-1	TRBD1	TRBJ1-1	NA	CASSVNRGHVTEAFF	TGCGCCAGCAGCGTTAACAGGGGGCACGTCACTGAAGCTTTCTTT
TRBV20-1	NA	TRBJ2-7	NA	CSARPPTRYEQYF	TGCAGTGCTAGACCCCCGACCCGGTACGAGCAGTACTTC
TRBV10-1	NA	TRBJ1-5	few	CASAPRGSNQPQHF	TGCGCCAGCGCGCCCCGGGGAAGCAATCAGCCCCAGCATTTT
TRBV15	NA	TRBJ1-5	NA	CATSRDLDRNQPQHF	TGTGCCACCAGCAGAGACCTCGACAGAAATCAGCCCCAGCATTTT
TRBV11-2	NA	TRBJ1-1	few	CASSQRGAEAFF	TGTGCCAGCAGCCAACGGGGGGCTGAAGCTTTCTTT
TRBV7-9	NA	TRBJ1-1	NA	CASSTGLAEAFF	TGTGCCAGCAGCACAGGGTTAGCTGAAGCTTTCTTT
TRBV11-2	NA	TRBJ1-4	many	CASSLDLLGEKLFF	TGTGCCAGCAGCTTAGATCTGCTGGGGGAAAAACTGTTTTTT
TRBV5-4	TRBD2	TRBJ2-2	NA	CASSQTSGRLDGELFF	TGTGCCAGCAGCCAGACGAGCGGGAGATTGGACGGGGAGCTGTTTTTT
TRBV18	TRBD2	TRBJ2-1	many	CASSPRGLAGGHEQFF	TGTGCCAGCTCACCACGTGGACTAGCGGGAGGACATGAGCAGTTCTTC
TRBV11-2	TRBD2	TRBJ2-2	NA	CASSLALPSGSWAGELFF	TGTGCCAGCAGCTTAGCTCTCCCGAGCGGGAGTTGGGCCGGGGAGCTGTTTTTT
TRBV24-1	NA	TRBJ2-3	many	CATSDLLGEGTDTQYF	TGTGCCACCAGTGATTTGCTGGGTGAGGGCACAGATACGCAGTATTTT
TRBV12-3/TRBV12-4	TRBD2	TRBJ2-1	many	CASSLSSGYNEQFF	TGTGCCAGCAGTTTGTCTAGCGGTTACAATGAGCAGTTCTTC
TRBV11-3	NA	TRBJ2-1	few	CAIQGLSGEQFF	TGTGCCATCCAGGGGTTGTCGGGAGAGCAGTTCTTC
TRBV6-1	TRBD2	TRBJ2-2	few	CASGRAGGYTGELFF	TGTGCCAGTGGCCGGGCGGGAGGCTACACCGGGGAGCTGTTTTTT
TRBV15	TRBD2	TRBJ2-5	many	CATSTGLAGPQETQYF	TGTGCCACCAGCACCGGACTAGCGGGTCCTCAAGAGACCCAGTACTTC
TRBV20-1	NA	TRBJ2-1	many	CSASAGLEHNEQFF	TGCAGTGCTAGTGCCGGGTTGGAGCACAATGAGCAGTTCTTC
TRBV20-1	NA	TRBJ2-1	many	CSAKRGDEQFF	TGCAGTGCAAAACGAGGGGATGAGCAGTTCTTC
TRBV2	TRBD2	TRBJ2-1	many	CASNRLRREGLSYNEQFF	TGTGCCAGCAATAGGTTGCGGCGGGAGGGCCTCTCCTACAATGAGCAGTTCTTC
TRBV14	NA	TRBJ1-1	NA	CASSPLRRGRDTEAFF	TGTGCCAGCAGCCCATTACGAAGGGGACGGGACACTGAAGCTTTCTTT
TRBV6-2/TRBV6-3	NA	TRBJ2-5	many	CATYVPYQETQYF	TGTGCCACCTATGTCCCGTACCAAGAGACCCAGTACTTC
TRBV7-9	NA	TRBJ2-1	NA	CASRSPVDNEQFF	TGTGCCAGCAGGTCGCCTGTGGACAATGAGCAGTTCTTC
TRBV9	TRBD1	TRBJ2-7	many	CASSGTGPENYEQYF	TGTGCCAGCAGCGGGACAGGGCCAGAGAACTACGAGCAGTACTTC
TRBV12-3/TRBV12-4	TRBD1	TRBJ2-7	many	CASSPRDREHEQYF	TGTGCCAGCAGTCCGCGGGACAGGGAACACGAGCAGTACTTC
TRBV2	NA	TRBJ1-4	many	CASTVGGEKLFF	TGTGCCAGCACAGTAGGCGGTGAAAAACTGTTTTTT
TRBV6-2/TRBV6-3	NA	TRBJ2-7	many	CASSLPDRLSLGYEQYF	TGTGCCAGCAGTCTCCCTGATAGACTCTCTCTGGGCTACGAGCAGTACTTC
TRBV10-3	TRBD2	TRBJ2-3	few	CAISDPSGRSDTQYF	TGTGCCATCAGTGATCCTAGCGGGAGGTCAGATACGCAGTATTTT
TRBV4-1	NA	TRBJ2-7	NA	CASSPRDLAYEQYF	TGCGCCAGCAGTCCCAGGGACCTAGCCTACGAGCAGTACTTC
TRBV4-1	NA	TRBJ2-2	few	CASSHPRQSTGELFF	TGCGCCAGCAGCCACCCCCGACAGAGCACCGGGGAGCTGTTTTTT
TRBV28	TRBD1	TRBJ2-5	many	CASSLQGAGQETQYF	TGTGCCAGCAGTTTACAGGGGGCAGGCCAAGAGACCCAGTACTTC
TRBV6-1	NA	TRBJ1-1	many	CASRIQENTEAFF	TGTGCCAGCAGGATACAGGAGAACACTGAAGCTTTCTTT
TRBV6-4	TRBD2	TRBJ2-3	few	CASSPSPSGGSQYF	TGTGCCAGCAGCCCCTCGCCTAGCGGGGGCTCGCAGTATTTT
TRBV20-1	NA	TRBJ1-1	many	CSARGPQPEAFF	TGCAGTGCTAGGGGCCCCCAGCCTGAAGCTTTCTTT
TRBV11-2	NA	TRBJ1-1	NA	CASCDQLNTEAFF	TGTGCCAGCTGCGACCAATTGAACACTGAAGCTTTCTTT
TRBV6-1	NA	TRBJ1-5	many	CASSVLGLNQPQHF	TGTGCCAGCAGTGTACTGGGACTCAATCAGCCCCAGCATTTT
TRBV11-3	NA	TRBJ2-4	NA	CASSPSEIKNIQYF	TGTGCCAGCAGCCCTTCAGAAATCAAAAACATTCAGTACTTC
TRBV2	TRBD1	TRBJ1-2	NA	CATQGQGDYGYTF	TGTGCCACCCAAGGGCAGGGGGACTATGGCTACACCTTC
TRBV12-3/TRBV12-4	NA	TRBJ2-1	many	CASSLISLSYNEQFF	TGTGCCAGCAGTTTAATCTCACTCTCCTACAATGAGCAGTTCTTC
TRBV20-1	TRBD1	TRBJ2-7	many	CSARGPGQGYYEQYF	TGCAGTGCTAGAGGTCCGGGACAGGGGTACTACGAGCAGTACTTC
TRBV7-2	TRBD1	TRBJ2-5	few	CASSLAPGGVQETQYF	TGTGCCAGCAGCTTAGCCCCAGGGGGCGTACAAGAGACCCAGTACTTC